This is a list of T cell receptor beta chains from one sample in a study of Siglec-9 on CD8 T cells in melanoma. Generated by immunoSEQ multiplex PCR, the TCRdb table keeps only in-frame clones and is missing some. The table includes 25,000 to 30,000 clones, more than 80% detected once. What was sequenced was Siglec-9- CD8+ T cells sorted from blood. These receptors were obtained from a human donor in good health. Each CDR3 is given with its conserved first and last residue. D genes are given only for firm matches. Clone size is not always given. Where it is, it says once, few, many or a class for expanded clones.

abundance	v_gene	j_gene	d_gene	CDR3nt	CDR3aa
.	TRBV7-8	TRBJ2-7	.	TGTGCCAGCAGCTTAGGGGGTACCTCCTACGAGCAGTACTTC	CASSLGGTSYEQYF
.	TRBV27	TRBJ1-5	.	TGTGCCAGCAGTTTCCGCTTCCCCAATCAGCCCCAGCATTTT	CASSFRFPNQPQHF
.	TRBV27	TRBJ2-7	.	TGTGCCAGCAGTGCGACACCTCCCTACGAGCAGTACTTC	CASSATPPYEQYF
once	TRBV7-6	TRBJ2-3	TRBD2	TGTGCCAGCAGCTTAGCTAGCGGGGGAGGCACAGATACGCAGTATTTT	CASSLASGGGTDTQYF
.	TRBV5-3	TRBJ1-2	.	TGTGCCAGAAGACGGGCCTCATCGGGCTATGGCTACACCTTC	CARRRASSGYGYTF
.	TRBV2	TRBJ2-1	.	TGTGCCAGCTCCCCGTGGGACTCCCTCAATGAGCAGTTCTTC	CASSPWDSLNEQFF
.	TRBV7-9	TRBJ2-1	TRBD2	TGTGCCAGCATCTCTAGCGGGGGGACTCCTTCCAGCTCCTACAATGAGCAGTTCTTC	CASISSGGTPSSSYNEQFF
.	TRBV7-2	TRBJ2-1	.	TGTGCCAGCAGCTCGAGGGTGGGTGAGCAGTTCTTC	CASSSRVGEQFF
.	TRBV27	TRBJ1-4	.	TGTGCCAGCAGTTTTCGGGCAGAGGCAAGAAATGAAAAACTGTTTTTT	CASSFRAEARNEKLFF
.	TRBV28	TRBJ2-3	.	TGTGCCAGCAGGGAATCAGGGGAAGTGGCAGATACGCAGTATTTT	CASRESGEVADTQYF
few	TRBV25-1	TRBJ1-5	.	TGTGCCAGCAGTGATCAGGGCAATCAGCCCCAGCATTTT	CASSDQGNQPQHF
.	TRBV6-5	TRBJ1-1	.	TGTGCCAGCAGCGGGGGGGCAGGGCTTAACACTGAAGCTTTCTTT	CASSGGAGLNTEAFF
.	TRBV6-5	TRBJ1-1	.	TGTGCCAGCAGTTACCCCGGGTTGAGCACTGAAGCTTTCTTT	CASSYPGLSTEAFF
few	TRBV5-4	TRBJ1-5	.	TGTGCCAGCAGCTTGGGTTCTCAGCCCCAGCATTTT	CASSLGSQPQHF
.	TRBV19	TRBJ2-1	.	TGTGCCAGTAGTATCTACACGATTGGTGAGCAGTTCTTC	CASSIYTIGEQFF
.	TRBV10-2	TRBJ1-1	.	TGCGCCAGCAGTGACCTCGGGGTTGTTGAGGCTTTCTTT	CASSDLGVVEAFF
.	TRBV30	TRBJ1-2	.	TGTGCCTGGACCGTCCGAGGGGCTAACTATGGCTACACCTTC	CAWTVRGANYGYTF
.	TRBV5-4	TRBJ2-5	.	TGTGCCAGCAGCGTACCCGGGACCAGACAAGAGACCCAGTACTTC	CASSVPGTRQETQYF
.	TRBV6-6	TRBJ1-1	.	TGTGCCAGCAGTTATATTCAGAACACTGAAGCTTTCTTT	CASSYIQNTEAFF
.	TRBV7-8	TRBJ2-3	.	TGTGCCAGCAGCTTATGGGATTCCACAGATACGCAGTATTTT	CASSLWDSTDTQYF
.	TRBV6-5	TRBJ1-1	.	TGTGCCAGCAGCCCGGGGTTTAGAGGGAAAAAAGCTTTCTTT	CASSPGFRGKKAFF
.	TRBV11-2	TRBJ2-1	TRBD2	TGTGCCAGCAGCTTAGGTGGCTTGGGACTAGGGTACAATGAGCAGTTCTTC	CASSLGGLGLGYNEQFF
.	TRBV19	TRBJ1-2	.	TGTGCCAGTAGTACCGTATATCGGAGTAACTATGGCTACACCTTC	CASSTVYRSNYGYTF
.	TRBV13	TRBJ2-3	TRBD2	TGTGCCAGCAGCTTATTAGCGGGGGAGCAGTATTTT	CASSLLAGEQYF
.	TRBV27	TRBJ1-5	.	TGTGCCAGCAGGGCTGGGGTCAATCAGCCCCAGCATTTT	CASRAGVNQPQHF
.	TRBV27	TRBJ2-1	.	TGTGCCAGCAGGGGGCTCAATGAGCAGTTCTTC	CASRGLNEQFF
.	TRBV9	TRBJ2-7	TRBD1	TGTGCCAGCAGCGTAGGTGGACAGGGAACCGAGCAGTACTTC	CASSVGGQGTEQYF
.	TRBV7-9	TRBJ2-1	.	TGTGCCAGCAGCCCAGATCGGGGGGCAGGGTTCAATGAGCAGTTCTTC	CASSPDRGAGFNEQFF
.	TRBV6-1	TRBJ2-7	.	TGTGCCAGCAGATACCCAGGAACCCCCTACGAGCAGTACTTC	CASRYPGTPYEQYF
.	TRBV19	TRBJ1-2	.	TGTGCCAGTAGTGCAACGCTCTATGGCTACACCTTC	CASSATLYGYTF
.	TRBV5-1	TRBJ1-2	.	TGCGCCAGCAGCTTGGAAGGGAACTATGGCTACACCTTC	CASSLEGNYGYTF
once	TRBV10-2	TRBJ2-1	TRBD2	TGCGCCAGCAGCGAAACTAGCGGACTCTACAATGAGCAGTTCTTC	CASSETSGLYNEQFF
.	TRBV11-2	TRBJ1-1	.	TGTGCCAGCAGCCCAGGGACCACTCCAGAAGCTTTCTTT	CASSPGTTPEAFF
.	TRBV6-5	TRBJ2-1	.	TGTGCCAGCACTATCAGAAGGGGGGGCTACAATGAGCAGTTCTTC	CASTIRRGGYNEQFF
.	TRBV19	TRBJ2-2	.	TGTGCCAGCTATCACACAGGGATCACCGGGGAGCTGTTTTTT	CASYHTGITGELFF
.	TRBV5-6	TRBJ2-1	.	TGTGCCAGCAGCGATCCGGGACTTACCTACAATGAGCAGTTCTTC	CASSDPGLTYNEQFF
.	TRBV27	TRBJ2-5	TRBD2	TGTGCCAGCAGTTTCGGCGGGGGGACCCAAGAGACCCAGTACTTC	CASSFGGGTQETQYF
once	TRBV7-9	TRBJ2-3	.	TGTGCCAGCAGCCCGGAACTTTCTAGGGACCAACCTGATACGCAGTATTTT	CASSPELSRDQPDTQYF
.	TRBV7-8	TRBJ1-5	.	TGTGCCAGCAGCAACACCGGGACCACAGGCAATCAGCCCCAGCATTTT	CASSNTGTTGNQPQHF
once	TRBV9	TRBJ2-5	TRBD2	TGTGCCAGCAGCATGGGGACTAGCGGGAGTACAGAGACCCAGTACTTC	CASSMGTSGSTETQYF
once	TRBV10-2	TRBJ2-1	TRBD2	TGCGCCAGCAGTGAAATCCGGGGGGTCTCCTACAATGAGCAGTTCTTC	CASSEIRGVSYNEQFF